This T cell receptor (beta chain) was retrieved from a study of yellow fever vaccine responses in identical twins. Trimming pared 3 bases from V and 1 base from J, leaving 3 bases between. Germline values: CDR1 SQVTM, CDR2 ANQGSEA. The CDR3 sequence is 11 residues long. Note on this clonotype: Its antigen is unidentified.

One entry per CDR3 protein results from TCRdb running MiXCR on the RT-PCR reads. The data contain over 15,000 distinct CDR3 sequences, 55% to 65% of them singletons. Study observations and caveats: Twin vaccine T cell responses reportedly seemed partly convergent, partly personalized.

The clonotype comes from a woman in her late teens or twenties who received the yellow fever vaccine. Sequences were derived from T cells from blood (PBMCs), unsorted or a sorted subset (not recorded which), sampled before or after yellow fever vaccination (not recorded which). The chain carries TRBV29-1 and TRBJ1-1; D gene uncertain. CDR3 sequence reads: CSVEENTEAFF. CDR3 DNA: TGCAGCGTTGAGGAGAACACTGAAGCTTTCTTT.